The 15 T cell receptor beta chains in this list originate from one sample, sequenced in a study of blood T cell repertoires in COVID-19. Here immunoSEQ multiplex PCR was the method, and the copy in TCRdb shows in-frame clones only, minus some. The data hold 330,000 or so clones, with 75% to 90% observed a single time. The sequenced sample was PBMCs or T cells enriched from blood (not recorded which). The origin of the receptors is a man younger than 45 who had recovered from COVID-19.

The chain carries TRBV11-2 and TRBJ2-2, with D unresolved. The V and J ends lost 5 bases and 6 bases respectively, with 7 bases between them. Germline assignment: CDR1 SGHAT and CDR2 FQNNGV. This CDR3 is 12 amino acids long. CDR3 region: CASSPTPGELFF. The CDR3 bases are TGTGCCAGCAGCCCAACTCCCGGGGAGCTGTTTTTT.

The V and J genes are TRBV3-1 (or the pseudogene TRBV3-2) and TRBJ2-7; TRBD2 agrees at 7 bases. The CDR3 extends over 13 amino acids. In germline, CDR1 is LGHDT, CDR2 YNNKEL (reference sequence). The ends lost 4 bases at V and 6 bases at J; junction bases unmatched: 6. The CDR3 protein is CASSPRGGSEQYF. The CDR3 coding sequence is TGTGCCAGCAGCCCTCGGGGAGGGTCCGAGCAGTACTTC.

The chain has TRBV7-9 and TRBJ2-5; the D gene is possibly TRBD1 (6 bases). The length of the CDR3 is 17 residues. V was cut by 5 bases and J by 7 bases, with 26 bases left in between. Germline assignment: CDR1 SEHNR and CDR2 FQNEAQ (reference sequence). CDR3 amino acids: CASSHTPQGRGYATQYF. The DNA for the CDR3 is TGTGCCAGCAGCCACACCCCACAGGGAAGGGGTTATGCGACCCAGTACTTC.

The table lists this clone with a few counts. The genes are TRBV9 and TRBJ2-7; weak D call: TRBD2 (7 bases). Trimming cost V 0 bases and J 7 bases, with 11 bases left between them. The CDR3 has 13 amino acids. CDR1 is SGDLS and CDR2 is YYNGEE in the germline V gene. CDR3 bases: TGTGCCAGCAGCGTAGAACAGGGAGGGGAGCAGTACTTC. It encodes CASSVEQGGEQYF.

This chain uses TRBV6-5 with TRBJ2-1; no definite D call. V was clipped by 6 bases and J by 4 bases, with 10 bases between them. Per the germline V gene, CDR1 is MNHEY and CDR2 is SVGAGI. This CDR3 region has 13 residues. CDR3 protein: CASSPSTYNEQFF. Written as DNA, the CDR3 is TGTGCCAGCAGCCCCTCGACTTACAATGAGCAGTTCTTC.

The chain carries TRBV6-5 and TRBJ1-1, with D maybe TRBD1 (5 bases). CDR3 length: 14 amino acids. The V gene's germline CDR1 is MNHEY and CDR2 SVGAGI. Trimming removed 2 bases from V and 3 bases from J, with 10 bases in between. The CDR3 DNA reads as TGTGCCAGCAGTTACGCCCGACAGTACACTGAAGCTTTCTTT. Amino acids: CASSYARQYTEAFF.

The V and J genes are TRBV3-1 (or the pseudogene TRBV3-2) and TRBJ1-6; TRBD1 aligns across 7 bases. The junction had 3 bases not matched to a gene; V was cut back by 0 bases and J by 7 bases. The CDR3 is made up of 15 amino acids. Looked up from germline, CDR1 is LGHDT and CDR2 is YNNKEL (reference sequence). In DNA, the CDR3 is TGTGCCAGCAGCCAAGATGACAGGGACAATTCACCCCTCCACTTT. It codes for CASSQDDRDNSPLHF.

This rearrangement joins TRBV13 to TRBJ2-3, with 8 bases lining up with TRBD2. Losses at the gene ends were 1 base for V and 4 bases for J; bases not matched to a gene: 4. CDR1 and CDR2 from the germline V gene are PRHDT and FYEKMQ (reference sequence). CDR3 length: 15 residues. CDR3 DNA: TGTGCCAGCAGCTTAGCCCCGGGGGGGTCAGATACGCAGTATTTT. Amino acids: CASSLAPGGSDTQYF.

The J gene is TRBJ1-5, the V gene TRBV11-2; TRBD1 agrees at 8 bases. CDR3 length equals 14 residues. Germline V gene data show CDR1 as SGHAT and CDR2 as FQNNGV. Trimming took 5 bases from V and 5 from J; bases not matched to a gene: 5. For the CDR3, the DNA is TGTGCCAGCAGCCCCGACAGGGGTGATCAGCCCCAGCATTTT. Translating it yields CASSPDRGDQPQHF.

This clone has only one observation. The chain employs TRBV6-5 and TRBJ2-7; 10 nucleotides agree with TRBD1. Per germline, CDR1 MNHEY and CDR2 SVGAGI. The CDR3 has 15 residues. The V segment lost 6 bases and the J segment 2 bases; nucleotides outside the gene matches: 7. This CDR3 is CASSLTGTGAYEQYF. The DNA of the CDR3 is TGTGCCAGCAGCCTAACCGGGACAGGGGCCTACGAGCAGTACTTC.

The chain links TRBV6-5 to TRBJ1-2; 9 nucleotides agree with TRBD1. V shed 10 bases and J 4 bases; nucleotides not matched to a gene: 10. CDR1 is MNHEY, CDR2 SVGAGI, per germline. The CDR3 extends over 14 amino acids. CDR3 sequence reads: CATNRGRGAYGYTF. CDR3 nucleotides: TGTGCCACTAACAGGGGGCGCGGGGCCTATGGCTACACCTTC.

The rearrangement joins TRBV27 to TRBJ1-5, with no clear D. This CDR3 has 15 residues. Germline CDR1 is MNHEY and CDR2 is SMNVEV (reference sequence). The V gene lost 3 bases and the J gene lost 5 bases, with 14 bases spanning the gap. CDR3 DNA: TGTGCCAGCAGTTTGAGGCGGGTAGCCGATCAGCCCCAGCATTTT. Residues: CASSLRRVADQPQHF.

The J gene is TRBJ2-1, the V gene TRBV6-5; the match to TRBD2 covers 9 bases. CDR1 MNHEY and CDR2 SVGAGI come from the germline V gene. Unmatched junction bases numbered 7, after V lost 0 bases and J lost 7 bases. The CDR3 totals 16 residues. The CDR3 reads CASSYSGGGAPNEQFF. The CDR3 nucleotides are TGTGCCAGCAGTTACTCAGGCGGGGGGGCCCCGAATGAGCAGTTCTTC.

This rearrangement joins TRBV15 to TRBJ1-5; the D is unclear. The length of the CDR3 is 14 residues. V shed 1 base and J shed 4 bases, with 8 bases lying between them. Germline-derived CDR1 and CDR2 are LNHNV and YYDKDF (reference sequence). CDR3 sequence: CATSRVRGNQPQHF. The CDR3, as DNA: TGTGCCACCAGCAGAGTTCGAGGGAATCAGCCCCAGCATTTT.

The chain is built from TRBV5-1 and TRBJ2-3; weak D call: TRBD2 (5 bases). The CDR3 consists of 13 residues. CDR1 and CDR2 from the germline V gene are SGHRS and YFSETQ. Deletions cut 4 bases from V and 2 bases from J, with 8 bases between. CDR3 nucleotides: TGCGCCAGCAGCGAGGGAATCACAGATACGCAGTATTTT. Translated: CASSEGITDTQYF.